The 5 T cell receptor beta chains given below trace back to one sample, sequenced in a study of blood T cell repertoires in COVID-19. TCRdb's copy holds only in-frame clones and misses some; the assay was immunoSEQ multiplex PCR. This sample has about 120,000 clones, with about nine tenths found just once. The sample consisted of peripheral blood. Receptors originate from a woman in her seventies with acute or convalescent COVID-19.

The V gene is TRBV2, the J gene TRBJ2-3; D is undetermined. Germline V CDR1 and CDR2: SNHLY, FYNNEI. This CDR3 has 13 residues. V was trimmed by 7 bases and J by 1 base, leaving 9 bases between them. The CDR3 DNA sequence: TGTGCCAGCATCCGCCCAGGCACAGATACGCAGTATTTT. Its protein is CASIRPGTDTQYF.

The chain carries TRBV6-1 and TRBJ1-5; 7 nucleotides line up with TRBD1. The CDR3 length is 15 residues. Trimming at V came to 3 bases and at J to 5 bases, leaving 7 bases not matched to a gene. From germline, CDR1 is MNHNS and CDR2 SASEGT. Written as DNA, the CDR3 is TGTGCCAGCAGTGACGCAGGGGGAGAGGATCAGCCCCAGCATTTT. Translating gives CASSDAGGEDQPQHF.

The chain combines TRBV12-3 or TRBV12-4 with TRBJ1-6, with D uncertain. This CDR3 region has 13 residues. With 5 bases removed from V and 9 bases from J, the gap between germline ends came to 11 bases. The CDR3 DNA reads TGTGCCAGCAGTCTTAGACTTGCTTCACCCCTCCACTTT. Protein: CASSLRLASPLHF.

The chain has TRBV2 and TRBJ2-1, with 12 nucleotides matching TRBD1. There are 16 residues in the CDR3. The V gene end was trimmed by 4 bases and the J gene end by 10 bases; junction bases not matched to a gene: 11. Germline V gene lookup returns CDR1 SNHLY and CDR2 FYNNEI. The CDR3 reads CASSGTWGQGAREQFF. The CDR3 DNA sequence: TGTGCCAGCAGTGGAACCTGGGGACAGGGGGCAAGGGAGCAGTTCTTC.

This rearrangement joins TRBV3-1 (or the pseudogene TRBV3-2) to TRBJ1-4, with 8 bases identical to TRBD1. V lost 3 bases, J lost 6 bases, and 3 bases stayed unmatched. Germline assignment: CDR1 LGHDT and CDR2 YNNKEL (reference sequence). This CDR3 region has 14 residues. CDR3 residues: CASSHQDRDEKLFF. The CDR3 nucleotides read TGTGCCAGCAGCCACCAGGACAGGGATGAAAAACTGTTTTTT.